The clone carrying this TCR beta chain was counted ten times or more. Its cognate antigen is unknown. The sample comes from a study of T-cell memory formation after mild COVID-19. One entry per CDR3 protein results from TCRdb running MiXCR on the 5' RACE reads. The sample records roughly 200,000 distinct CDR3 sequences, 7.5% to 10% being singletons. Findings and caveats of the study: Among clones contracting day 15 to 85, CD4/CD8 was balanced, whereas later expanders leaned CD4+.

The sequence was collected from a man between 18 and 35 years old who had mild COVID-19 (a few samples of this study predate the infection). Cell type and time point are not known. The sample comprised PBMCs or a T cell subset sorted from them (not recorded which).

The CDR3 here is CASSWASGVADTQYF. CDR3 nucleotide sequence: TGTGCCAGCAGCTGGGCTAGCGGGGTTGCAGATACGCAGTATTTT. This chain joins TRBV7-2 and TRBJ2-3; the match to TRBD2 covers 9 bases. This CDR3 region has 15 residues. Trimming removed 4 bases from V and 4 bases from J; junction bases left unmatched: 6. In germline, CDR1 is SGHTA, CDR2 FQGNSA.